Listed below are T cell receptor beta chains from one sample, sequenced in a study of siplizumab effects on memory and regulatory T cells. Profiling relied on immunoSEQ multiplex PCR, and the TCRdb table lists in-frame clones only, not all of them. The sample includes some 73,000 clones, around 93% of them seen just once. Material: CD8+ T cells sorted from blood. The receptors here all came from a human donor in good health. CDR3s include the opening cysteine and the closing phenylalanine or tryptophan. D genes are given only for firm matches. Part of the rows lack a size; the others show once, few, many or a class for expanded clones.

j_call clone_size v_call d_call cdr3_nt cdr3_aa
TRBJ2-3 NA TRBV27 NA TGTGCCAGCAGTTTCTTGAAGGCTGACACAGATACGCAGTATTTT CASSFLKADTDTQYF
TRBJ2-5 NA TRBV7-3 TRBD2 TGTGCCAGCAGCCAAGAGGGGACTAGCGGGGTGAGGAGCGAGACCCAGTACTTC CASSQEGTSGVRSETQYF
TRBJ1-1 NA TRBV7-3 TRBD1 TGTGCCAGCAGCTCCTCCGGGACAGGGGATACCATGAACACTGAAGCTTTCTTT CASSSSGTGDTMNTEAFF
TRBJ1-1 NA TRBV11-2 NA TGTGCCAGCAGCTCTCCGGGGGGGTGGGCTTTCTTT CASSSPGGWAFF
TRBJ2-7 NA TRBV5-6 NA TGTGCCAGCAGCGCGGACGGAGCCTACGAGCAGTACTTC CASSADGAYEQYF
TRBJ2-7 NA TRBV21-1 NA TGTGCCAGCAGCAAAGGATACAGGCTCCCCTCCTACGAGCAGTACTTC CASSKGYRLPSYEQYF
TRBJ1-1 NA TRBV2 NA TGTGCCAGCAGTGCTCCTATCGCCGGGGTTGAAGCTTTCTTT CASSAPIAGVEAFF
TRBJ2-7 NA TRBV18 NA TGTGCCAGCTCACCACAGCCTACCTACGAGCAGTACTTC CASSPQPTYEQYF
TRBJ2-1 NA TRBV5-8 NA TGTGCCAGCAGCCCGGCTCCGACTAGGCAGTTCTTC CASSPAPTRQFF
TRBJ2-2 NA TRBV9 TRBD1 TGTGCCAGCAGCGTAGCCCCACAGGGGTCGGGCACCGGGGAGCTGTTTTTT CASSVAPQGSGTGELFF
TRBJ2-6 NA TRBV9 NA TGTGCCAGCAGCGACGACCGGACCGGTTTCTCTGGGGCCAACGTCCTGACTTTC CASSDDRTGFSGANVLTF
TRBJ2-3 NA TRBV7-9 NA TGTGCCAGCAGCTCAGTGGGGCGAGATACGCAGTATTTT CASSSVGRDTQYF
TRBJ1-2 once TRBV6-6 TRBD1 TGTGCCAGCAGACCAACAGGGGGCGAAGATGGCTACACCTTC CASRPTGGEDGYTF
TRBJ2-3 NA TRBV28 NA TGTGCCAGCAGTTTGCGGGGTTCCACAGATACGCAGTATTTT CASSLRGSTDTQYF
TRBJ2-3 NA TRBV6-6 TRBD2 TGTGCCAGCACTACAACTAGCGGGGGGGCGGGAGATACGCAGTATTTT CASTTTSGGAGDTQYF
TRBJ1-5 NA TRBV6-5 NA TGTGCCAGCAGTTCCTCAGGGGAGGGGGATCAGCCCCAGCATTTT CASSSSGEGDQPQHF
TRBJ2-3 NA TRBV27 NA TGTGCCAGCAGTTTATCCTCTTCGGGGTACACAGATACGCAGTATTTT CASSLSSSGYTDTQYF
TRBJ1-2 NA TRBV5-1 NA TGCGCCAGCAGCTTGGCAGGGGAGGTGGCCGGCTACACCTTC CASSLAGEVAGYTF
TRBJ2-3 NA TRBV7-9 NA TGTGCCAGCAGCTTAGATACGCAGTATTTT CASSLDTQYF
TRBJ2-2 NA TRBV30 TRBD2 TGTGCCTGGAGTGACCCGGGCGGGGGGGCGATCGGGGAGCTGTTTTTT CAWSDPGGGAIGELFF
TRBJ1-2 NA TRBV2 NA TGTGCCAGCACCGTTGGGAACATCTATGGCTACACCTTC CASTVGNIYGYTF
TRBJ2-7 NA TRBV6-4 NA TGTGCCAGCAGTGAACAGGCACACTACGAGCAGTACTTC CASSEQAHYEQYF
TRBJ2-2 NA TRBV6-4 TRBD1 TGTGCCAGCAGTGAAAGACAGGGTGAGACCGGGGAGCTGTTTTTT CASSERQGETGELFF
TRBJ1-2 NA TRBV2 TRBD1 TGTGCCAGCAAAGACGCACAGGGGAACTATGGCTACACCTTC CASKDAQGNYGYTF
TRBJ1-2 NA TRBV11-2 TRBD1 TGTGCCAGCAGCACAGACCCGGGACAGCCGTATGGCTACACCTTC CASSTDPGQPYGYTF
TRBJ2-7 NA TRBV15 TRBD1 TGTGCCACCAGCCCTTGGACAGGGGCCTCTTCCTACGAGCAGTACTTC CATSPWTGASSYEQYF
TRBJ2-1 NA TRBV7-3 NA TGTGCCAGCAGCTTAGCACGGGGCCCGAACAATGAGCAGTTCTTC CASSLARGPNNEQFF
TRBJ2-7 few TRBV6-5 NA TGTGCCAGCAGCGAGTGGCCAGGGGCAGGGGAGCAGTACTTC CASSEWPGAGEQYF
TRBJ2-1 NA TRBV27 TRBD1 TGTGCCAGCAGTGCCGACAGGGTTGAGCAGTTCTTC CASSADRVEQFF
TRBJ1-1 NA TRBV14 NA TGTGCCAGCAGCCAAATACACCGTAAAACTGAAGCTTTCTTT CASSQIHRKTEAFF
TRBJ2-1 NA TRBV5-4 NA TGTGCCAGCAGCCTACCGCCCAACAATGAGCAGTTCTTC CASSLPPNNEQFF